Listed below are T cell receptor beta chains from one sample, sequenced in a study of OX40 agonist ivuxolimab in advanced cancers. The data were produced by immunoSEQ multiplex PCR, yet TCRdb's version contains in-frame clones alone and is incomplete. The data show about 7,300 clones, with more than 75% seen just once and 15% to 20% held by the top ten. Material: CD4+ or CD8+ T cells sorted from blood, obtained in a trial of the OX40 agonist ivuxolimab. Receptors originate from an adult with an advanced solid tumor such as melanoma, head and neck, liver or kidney cancer. The CDR3 runs from the conserved cysteine through the conserved F or W. Fields, in order: clone size, D gene, V gene, J gene, CDR3 DNA, CDR3 protein. A D gene is named only where the DNA matches it firmly. The size field is filled for only some rows; it gives once, few, many or a size class.

size: large
D: TRBD1
V: TRBV14
J: TRBJ2-1
DNA: TGTGCCAGCAGCCCGACAGGGGGGAGGTACAATGAGCAGTTCTTC
CDR3: CASSPTGGRYNEQFF

size: NA
D: NA
V: TRBV6-5
J: TRBJ1-2
DNA: TGTGCCAGCAGTTACGGCTCACGGGGCTACACCTTC
CDR3: CASSYGSRGYTF

size: NA
D: NA
V: TRBV6-9
J: TRBJ2-2
DNA: TGTGCCAGCAGTTACTCGATGGTTACCGGGGAGCTGTTTTTT
CDR3: CASSYSMVTGELFF

size: NA
D: NA
V: TRBV5-3
J: TRBJ2-1
DNA: TGTGCCAGCAGCTTGATGGGGGGCCGGGACAATGAGCAGTTCTTC
CDR3: CASSLMGGRDNEQFF

size: NA
D: TRBD1
V: TRBV4-1
J: TRBJ1-1
DNA: TGCGCCAGCAGCCCCCGGGACAGGGGGCGGATGAACACTGAAGCTTTCTTT
CDR3: CASSPRDRGRMNTEAFF

size: NA
D: NA
V: TRBV27
J: TRBJ2-7
DNA: TGTGCCAGCAGTTTATCGGGTCCCAACTCCTACGAGCAGTACTTC
CDR3: CASSLSGPNSYEQYF

size: NA
D: NA
V: TRBV9
J: TRBJ1-2
DNA: TGTGCCAGCAGCGAGGTCAGGGGAGAGGAAGCTAACTATGGCTACACCTTC
CDR3: CASSEVRGEEANYGYTF

size: few
D: NA
V: TRBV2
J: TRBJ2-7
DNA: TGTGCCAGCAGTGAAGGGTGGGGGGAGCAGTACTTC
CDR3: CASSEGWGEQYF

size: few
D: TRBD1
V: TRBV5-1
J: TRBJ2-2
DNA: TGCGCCAGCAGGTCGACAGGGGGTCTCACCGGGGAGCTGTTTTTT
CDR3: CASRSTGGLTGELFF

size: once
D: NA
V: TRBV2
J: TRBJ1-4
DNA: TGTGCCAGCAAACCAAGGAGGGGGTCCACCAATGAAAAACTGTTTTTT
CDR3: CASKPRRGSTNEKLFF

size: NA
D: NA
V: TRBV11-2
J: TRBJ2-1
DNA: TGTGCCAGCAGCTTAAATTGGGAAGGCAGGTACACCTACAATGAGCAGTTCTTC
CDR3: CASSLNWEGRYTYNEQFF

size: NA
D: TRBD1
V: TRBV6-5
J: TRBJ1-5
DNA: TGTGCCAGCAGTTACTCCTCAGGGGGTCAGCCCCAGCATTTT
CDR3: CASSYSSGGQPQHF

size: NA
D: NA
V: TRBV9
J: TRBJ2-3
DNA: TGTGCCAGCAGCGTAGCGGGATACTCCACAGATACGCAGTATTTT
CDR3: CASSVAGYSTDTQYF

size: NA
D: NA
V: TRBV19
J: TRBJ1-1
DNA: TGTGCCACACACACGAGTCATGAAGCTTTCTTT
CDR3: CATHTSHEAFF

size: NA
D: NA
V: TRBV5-4
J: TRBJ1-1
DNA: TGTGCCACCCAAGTAGGAGGCACTGAAGCTTTCTTT
CDR3: CATQVGGTEAFF

size: NA
D: TRBD2
V: TRBV5-1
J: TRBJ2-1
DNA: TGCGCCAGCAGCTTGCGAGGCGGGGGGATCTACAATGAGCAGTTCTTC
CDR3: CASSLRGGGIYNEQFF

size: NA
D: NA
V: TRBV6-4
J: TRBJ2-7
DNA: TGTGCCAGCAGTGAGGAAGGGCTCCCCCCCTACGAGCAGTACTTC
CDR3: CASSEEGLPPYEQYF

size: NA
D: NA
V: TRBV4-3
J: TRBJ1-1
DNA: TGCGCCAGCAGCCTACAGGGAGGGGGGACTGAAGCTTTCTTT
CDR3: CASSLQGGGTEAFF

size: NA
D: NA
V: TRBV2
J: TRBJ2-7
DNA: TGTACAGCGAGGAGCTCCTACGAGCAGTACTTC
CDR3: CTARSSYEQYF

size: NA
D: NA
V: TRBV21-1
J: TRBJ2-3
DNA: TGTGCCAGCAGCAAATCCGCGTTCCTAGCGCCAGATACGCAGTATTTT
CDR3: CASSKSAFLAPDTQYF

size: NA
D: NA
V: TRBV27
J: TRBJ1-1
DNA: TGTGCCAGCAGAATTGGCCCCTCGGGATCGAACACTGAAGCTTTCTTT
CDR3: CASRIGPSGSNTEAFF

size: NA
D: TRBD1
V: TRBV9
J: TRBJ1-6
DNA: TGTGCCAGCAGTGCCGGGACAGGGGATTCACCCCTCCACTTT
CDR3: CASSAGTGDSPLHF

size: NA
D: TRBD1
V: TRBV7-8
J: TRBJ2-7
DNA: TGTGCCAGCAGCCCCGGACAGGGGCCATCATACGAGCAGTACTTC
CDR3: CASSPGQGPSYEQYF

size: NA
D: TRBD2
V: TRBV7-9
J: TRBJ2-7
DNA: TGTGCCAGCAACCAGGGAGGGGTGGACGAGCAGTACTTC
CDR3: CASNQGGVDEQYF

size: NA
D: TRBD2
V: TRBV19
J: TRBJ2-3
DNA: TGTGCCAGTAGTGGGACTAACACAGATACGCAGTATTTT
CDR3: CASSGTNTDTQYF

size: NA
D: TRBD1
V: TRBV7-2
J: TRBJ2-3
DNA: TGTGCCAGCGGAACCACAGGGGGCGCGGGAGATACGCAGTATTTT
CDR3: CASGTTGGAGDTQYF

size: NA
D: TRBD1
V: TRBV6-1
J: TRBJ2-7
DNA: TGTGCCAGCAGTTTTACCGGGACAGGGCGGTACGAGCAGTACTTC
CDR3: CASSFTGTGRYEQYF

size: few
D: NA
V: TRBV10-3
J: TRBJ1-1
DNA: TGTGCCATCAGTGAAGACGAGACCACTGAAGCTTTCTTT
CDR3: CAISEDETTEAFF

size: NA
D: TRBD1
V: TRBV27
J: TRBJ2-5
DNA: TGTGCCAGCAGTCCCGACAGGGCTCCCGGGGAGACCCAGTACTTC
CDR3: CASSPDRAPGETQYF

size: NA
D: TRBD1
V: TRBV27
J: TRBJ1-1
DNA: TGTGCCAGCAGTTTGGACAGGCGAGAAGCTTTCTTT
CDR3: CASSLDRREAFF

size: NA
D: NA
V: TRBV5-6
J: TRBJ2-1
DNA: TGTGCCAGCAGCAAGACAGGAGGGGCACACAATGAGCAGTTCTTC
CDR3: CASSKTGGAHNEQFF

size: few
D: NA
V: TRBV30
J: TRBJ1-3
DNA: TGTGCCCTCAAGAGGGTTGGAAACACCATATATTTT
CDR3: CALKRVGNTIYF

size: NA
D: NA
V: TRBV29-1
J: TRBJ1-1
DNA: TGCAGCGTTGAGTACGGGGGGAACACTGAAGCTTTCTTT
CDR3: CSVEYGGNTEAFF

size: once
D: NA
V: TRBV7-9
J: TRBJ2-3
DNA: TGTGCCAGCAGCCCCCGGACCCACACAGATACGCAGTATTTT
CDR3: CASSPRTHTDTQYF